The clone carrying this TCR beta chain ranks as medium-sized in terms of frequency. Its antigen is unidentified. This sample is drawn from a study of human CD8 memory T cell subsets. Study-wide findings and caveats: Exclusively the beta chains of the T cell receptor underwent sequencing in this study. By Chao1 estimates, precursor exhausted T cells appeared less diverse than stem-like memory T cells.

Buffy coats that had been collected from healthy donors served as the PBMC source. This CDR3 region has 16 residues. The germline V gene encodes CDR1 SQVTM and CDR2 ANQGSEA. UMI-labeled 5' RACE was used to make TCR beta libraries. TCRdb re-called the 5' RACE reads and gives one entry per CDR3 protein, without DNA. This sample contains about 10,000 distinct CDR3 sequences. The chain combines TRBV29-1 with TRBJ2-2. The sequence was obtained from a human donor in good health. The sequenced material came from CD8+ stem-like memory T cells (TSCM and TCM) sorted from PBMCs. Subset described: stem-like memory CD8 T cells (TSTEM), CCR7+ PD-1- TIGIT-. The CDR3 here is CSVEDRITANTGELFF.